A selection of T cell receptor beta chains follows, all from one sample in a study of T cell responses to AZD1222 COVID-19 vaccine. The table came from immunoSEQ multiplex PCR; TCRdb's copy has only in-frame clones and leaves some out. Among roughly 69,000 clones, 75% to 90% were seen once, and the ten largest hold about 14%. The material was peripheral blood, obtained 28 days after the second AZD1222 dose. The origin of the receptors is an adult who received the AZD1222 COVID-19 vaccine. Each CDR3 is given without its conserved first and last residue. Clone sizes are given selectively: once, few, many, or a class where the clone is expanded.

>12|TRBV2|-
ASRTVTSGNTIY
>13|TRBV9|-
ASSALDPTNEKLF
>12|TRBV5-1|-
ASSLAGIGETQY
>12|TRBV5-3|-
ARPRDPRLYEQY
>12|TRBV5-1|-
ASSLQGLHEKLF
>11|TRBV29-1|-
SVEPGARGGYT
>12|TRBV5-6|-
ASSPDFYTGELF
>14|TRBV19|-
ASSTGTTNSNQPQH
>11|TRBV6-1|-
ASSEFPLGEQY
>13|TRBV2|-
ASSEYAETTGELF
>15|TRBV19|-
ASSSLAGGDRTDTQY
>18|TRBV14|-
ASSQDREWASGGARETQY
>14|TRBV4-1|-
ASSQDGGTGNQPQH
>15|TRBV4-1|-
ASSQILGGIAKNIQY
>10|TRBV21-1|-
ASSPRGCEQF
>9|TRBV2|-
ASSRTVEQF
>12|TRBV5-1|-
ASSPDPPSYEQY
>12|TRBV5-6|-
ASSLVPQDYEQY
>11|TRBV10-3|-
AISELQGAEAF
>14|TRBV9|-
ASSFSGGYSYNEQF
>13|TRBV18|-
ASSESQGKFSEQY
>14|TRBV5-1|-
ASSLEGRGSGNTIY
>15|TRBV7-8|-
ASSLREGKTGANVLT
>13|TRBV7-2|-
ASSTYAGYNSPLH
>12|TRBV18|-
ASSPPSSNQPQH
>13|TRBV10-3|once
AISSGTGGLDEQF
>13|TRBV4-3|few
ASSLSWAEKEKLF
>15|TRBV7-2|few
ASSPRTASALTDTQY
>14|TRBV3-1/TRBV3-2|-
ASSQNLGGLGEKLF
>10|TRBV28|-
ASAGTRYGYT
>8|TRBV7-2|-
GSGRDTQY
>11|TRBV5-1|-
ASMMKNTGELF
>13|TRBV18|-
ASSLGTEEFRPQH
>11|TRBV29-1|-
SVTRVSGNTIY
>12|TRBV6-5|-
ASSSNRGRETQY
>10|TRBV29-1|-
SGREQGGEQY